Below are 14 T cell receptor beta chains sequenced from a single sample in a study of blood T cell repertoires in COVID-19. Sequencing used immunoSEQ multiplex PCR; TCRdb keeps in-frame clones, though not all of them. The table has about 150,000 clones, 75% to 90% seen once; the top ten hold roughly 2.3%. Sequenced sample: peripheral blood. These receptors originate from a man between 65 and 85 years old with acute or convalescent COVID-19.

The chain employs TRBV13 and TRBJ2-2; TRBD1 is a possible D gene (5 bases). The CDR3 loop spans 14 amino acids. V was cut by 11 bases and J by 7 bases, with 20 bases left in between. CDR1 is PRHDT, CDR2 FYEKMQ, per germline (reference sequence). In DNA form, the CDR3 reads TGTGCCGCAGGGCAGGGCCCCAACGGCGGGGAGCTGTTTTTT. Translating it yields CAAGQGPNGGELFF.

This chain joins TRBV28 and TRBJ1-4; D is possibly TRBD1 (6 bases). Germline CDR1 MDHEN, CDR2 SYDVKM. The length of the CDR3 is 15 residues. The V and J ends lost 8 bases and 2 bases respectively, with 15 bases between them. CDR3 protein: CASRGSGQTNEKLFF. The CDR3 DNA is TGTGCCAGCCGCGGGAGCGGACAGACTAATGAAAAACTGTTTTTT.

CDR3 sequence (DNA): TGTGCCAGCTCGTCAAAACCTCCGGGACAGAGTATCGACTATGGCTACACCTTC. Protein product: CASSSKPPGQSIDYGYTF. The chain combines TRBV18 with TRBJ1-2; 7 nucleotides agree with TRBD1. The CDR3 has 18 residues. Germline CDR1 reads KGHSH; CDR2 reads LQKENI. Trimming at V came to 6 bases and at J to 3 bases, leaving 19 bases not matched to a gene.

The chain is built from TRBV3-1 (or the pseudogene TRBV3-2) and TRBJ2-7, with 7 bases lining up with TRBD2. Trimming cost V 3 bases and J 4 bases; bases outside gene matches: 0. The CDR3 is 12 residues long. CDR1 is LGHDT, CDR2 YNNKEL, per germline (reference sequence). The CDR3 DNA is TGTGCCAGCAGCCAGGGGGGGTACGAGCAGTACTTC. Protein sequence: CASSQGGYEQYF.

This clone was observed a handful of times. The CDR3, as DNA: TGTGCCAGCAGACAGTCAATCGGGACCCAGTACTTC. It specifies CASRQSIGTQYF. V and J are TRBV5-6 and TRBJ2-5, with D unresolved. Deletions cut 5 bases from V and 7 bases from J, with 12 bases between. Looked up from germline, CDR1 is SGHDT and CDR2 is YYEEEE. The CDR3 length is 12 residues.

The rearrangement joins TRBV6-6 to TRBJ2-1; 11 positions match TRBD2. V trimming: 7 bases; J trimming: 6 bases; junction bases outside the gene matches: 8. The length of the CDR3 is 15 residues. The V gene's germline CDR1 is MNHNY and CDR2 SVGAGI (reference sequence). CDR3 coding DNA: TGTGCCAGCATCATTAGCGGGGGGGCCCCCAATGAGCAGTTCTTC. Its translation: CASIISGGAPNEQFF.

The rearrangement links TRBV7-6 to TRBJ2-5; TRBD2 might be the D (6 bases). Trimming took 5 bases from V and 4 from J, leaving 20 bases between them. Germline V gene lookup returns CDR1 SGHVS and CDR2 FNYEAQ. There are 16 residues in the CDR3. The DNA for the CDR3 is TGTGCCAGCAGCCTCGTTAGCGGAATAAACAGAGAGACCCAGTACTTC. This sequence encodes CASSLVSGINRETQYF.

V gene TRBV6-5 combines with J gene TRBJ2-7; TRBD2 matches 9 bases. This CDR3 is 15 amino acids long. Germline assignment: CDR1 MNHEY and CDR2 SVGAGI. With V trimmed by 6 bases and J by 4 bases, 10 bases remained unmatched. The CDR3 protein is CASRATSGDIYEQYF. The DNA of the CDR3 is TGTGCCAGCAGGGCGACTAGCGGAGATATTTACGAGCAGTACTTC.

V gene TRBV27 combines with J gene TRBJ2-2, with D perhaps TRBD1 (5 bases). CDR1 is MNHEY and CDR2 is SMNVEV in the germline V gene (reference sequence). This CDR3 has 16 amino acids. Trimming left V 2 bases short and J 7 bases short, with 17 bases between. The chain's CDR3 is CASSLPDHRGIGELFF. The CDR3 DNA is TGTGCCAGCAGTTTACCGGATCATAGGGGTATCGGGGAGCTGTTTTTT.

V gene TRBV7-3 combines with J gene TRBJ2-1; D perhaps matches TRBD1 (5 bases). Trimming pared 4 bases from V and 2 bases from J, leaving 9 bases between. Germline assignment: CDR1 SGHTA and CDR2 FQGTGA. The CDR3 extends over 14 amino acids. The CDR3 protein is CASSSGLPYNEQFF. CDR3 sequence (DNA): TGTGCCAGCAGCTCAGGGTTGCCCTACAATGAGCAGTTCTTC. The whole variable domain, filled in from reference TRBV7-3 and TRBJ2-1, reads GAGVSQTPSNKVTEKGKYVELRCDPISGHTALYWYRQSLGQGPEFLIYFQGTGAADDSGLPNDRFFAVRPEGSVSTLKIQRTERGDSAVYLCASSSGLPYNEQFFGPGTRLTVL.

The DNA for the CDR3 is TGTGCCAGCAGTTACGGGACAGGGAAAGGAGAGACCCAGTACTTC. Translating gives CASSYGTGKGETQYF. The chain carries TRBV6-5 and TRBJ2-5, with TRBD1 matching over 9 bases. Germline values: CDR1 MNHEY, CDR2 SVGAGI. This CDR3 contains 15 residues. With 2 bases clipped from V and 4 bases from J, the junction kept 5 bases outside the gene matches.

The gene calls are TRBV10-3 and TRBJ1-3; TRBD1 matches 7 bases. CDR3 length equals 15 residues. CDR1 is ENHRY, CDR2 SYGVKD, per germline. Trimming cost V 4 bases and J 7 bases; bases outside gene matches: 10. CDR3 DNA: TGTGCCATCAGTGCCCTTCAAACAGGGGCGAACACCATATATTTT. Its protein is CAISALQTGANTIYF.

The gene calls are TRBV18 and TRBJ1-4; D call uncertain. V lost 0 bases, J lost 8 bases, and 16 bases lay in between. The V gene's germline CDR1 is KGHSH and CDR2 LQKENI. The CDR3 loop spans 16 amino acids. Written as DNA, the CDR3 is TGTGCCAGCTCACCACCTCCTCCGCAGACTGGAGAAAAACTGTTTTTT. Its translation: CASSPPPPQTGEKLFF.

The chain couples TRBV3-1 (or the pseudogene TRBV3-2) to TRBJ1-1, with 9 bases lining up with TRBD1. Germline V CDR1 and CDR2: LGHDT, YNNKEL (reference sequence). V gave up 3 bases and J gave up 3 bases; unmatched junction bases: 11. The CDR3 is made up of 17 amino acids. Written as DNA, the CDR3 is TGTGCCAGCAGCCACAGTCCCGGGACAGGGTCGGACACTGAAGCTTTCTTT. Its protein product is CASSHSPGTGSDTEAFF.